The 28 T cell receptor beta chains below all came from one sample that was sequenced in a study of vaccination and CD4 T cells after COVID-19. With the Oncomine TCR Beta short-read assay, DNA from cultured CD4+ T cells was sequenced. From the PCR reads, TCRdb called clonotypes with MiXCR, one entry per CDR3 protein. The sample records approximately 20,000 distinct CDR3 sequences, around 50% being singletons. Treatment given: approximately 11-day PBMC culture with coronavirus spike peptide pools or control peptides (ViraFEST assay). Their target antigens are unknown. The material sequenced was CD4+ T cells from blood, cultured in vitro. The receptors stem from a human donor who had recovered from COVID-19.

V is TRBV20-1 and J is TRBJ2-4; D gene ambiguous. The CDR3 extends over 11 amino acids. The V end was cut by 4 bases, the J end by 8 bases, with 9 bases between. Looked up from germline, CDR1 is DFQATT and CDR2 is SNEGSKA (reference sequence). CDR3 in DNA: TGCAGTGCTACCATCACGGACATTCAGTACTTC. This sequence encodes CSATITDIQYF.

The chain employs TRBV7-2 and TRBJ2-7, with no clear D. Germline V CDR1 and CDR2: SGHTA, FQGNSA. The V end lost 5 bases, the J end lost 3 bases, and 5 bases lay between the germline ends. CDR3 length equals 11 residues. CDR3 region: CASSVYYEQYF. The CDR3 nucleotides are TGTGCCAGCAGCGTATACTACGAGCAGTACTTC.

The rearrangement links TRBV6-1 to TRBJ2-7, with D possibly being TRBD1 (6 bases). Trimming cost V 5 bases and J 4 bases, with 21 bases left between them. Germline assignment: CDR1 MNHNS and CDR2 SASEGT. CDR3 length: 16 residues. CDR3 sequence (DNA): TGTGCCAGCAGTCCCTCAGGGGCGTCGGGGAGATACGAGCAGTACTTC. This codes for CASSPSGASGRYEQYF.

A word on this clonotype: It is likely a read error, because the conserved phenylalanine at the end of the CDR3 is missing. The V and J genes are TRBV18 and TRBJ1-2; the D gene is possibly TRBD1 (5 bases). The CDR3 has 15 amino acids. CDR1 is KGHSH and CDR2 is LQKENI in the germline V gene. Deletions cut 3 bases from V and 2 bases from J, with 13 bases between. The CDR3 sequence: CASSPETVMNYGYTL. Here the CDR3 DNA reads TGTGCCAGCTCACCTGAGACAGTTATGAACTATGGCTACACCCTC.

This rearrangement joins TRBV11-2 to TRBJ2-1; D perhaps matches TRBD1 (5 bases). V was trimmed by 2 bases and J by 8 bases, leaving 16 bases between them. The CDR3 length is 15 residues. Germline CDR1 reads SGHAT; CDR2 reads FQNNGV. CDR3 DNA sequence: TGTGCCAGCAGCTTATTGGGTACAGGATCGGATGAGCAGTTCTTC. This gives the protein CASSLLGTGSDEQFF.

The CDR3: CASRIRDTLSDLHF. The CDR3 coding sequence is TGTGCCAGCAGGATCCGGGACACGCTCTCCGACCTCCACTTT. This chain connects TRBV28 to TRBJ1-6; D perhaps matches TRBD1 (6 bases). V lost 6 bases to trimming and J lost 15 bases, with 21 bases between them. Germline values: CDR1 MDHEN, CDR2 SYDVKM. This CDR3 has 14 residues.

This clonotype was recorded a few times. The chain combines TRBV10-1 with TRBJ2-3; 7 nucleotides agree with TRBD2. This CDR3 contains 18 residues. Germline trimming cut 0 bases from V and 3 bases from J; bases unmatched to any gene: 12. Germline CDR1 and CDR2: WNHNN and SYGVQD (reference sequence). The CDR3 DNA is TGCGCCAGCAGTGAGTCGGCGACTAGCACAGGAAAGACAGATACGCAGTATTTT. This translates into CASSESATSTGKTDTQYF.

This sequence joins TRBV6-2 or TRBV6-3 and TRBJ2-3; TRBD2 agrees at 10 bases. The CDR3 is 14 amino acids. From germline, CDR1 is MNHEY and CDR2 SVGEGT. Germline trimming cut 8 bases from V and 7 bases from J; bases unmatched to any gene: 9. The CDR3 DNA follows: TGTGCCAGCGGTAGCGGGAGGACCGCCAATACGCAGTATTTT. This sequence encodes CASGSGRTANTQYF.

V usage is TRBV7-9 and J usage is TRBJ1-1; weak D call: TRBD1 (5 bases). The length of the CDR3 is 14 residues. Trimming stripped 5 bases from V and 2 bases from J, with 12 bases between. CDR1 SEHNR and CDR2 FQNEAQ come from the germline V gene (reference sequence). The CDR3 loop reads CASSAGTHNTEAFF. The CDR3 DNA follows: TGTGCCAGCAGCGCGGGGACCCACAACACTGAAGCTTTCTTT.

Within the sample, this clonotype is medium-sized. The rearrangement uses TRBV7-9 and TRBJ1-1; D possibly corresponds to TRBD1 (5 bases). Germline CDR1 is SEHNR and CDR2 is FQNEAQ (reference sequence). CDR3 length: 15 amino acids. Trimming shortened V by 5 bases and J by 5 bases, and 18 bases separated the two germline ends. The CDR3 sequence is CASSPPGPRGTEAFF. The CDR3 nucleotides read TGTGCCAGCAGCCCCCCGGGACCCAGAGGGACTGAAGCTTTCTTT.

This clonotype was found a few times. The chain employs TRBV7-2 and TRBJ2-5, with TRBD1 identical over 8 bases. The CDR3 has 13 residues. Germline V lookup: CDR1 SGHTA, CDR2 FQGNSA. Trimming took 7 bases from V and 4 from J; bases not matched to a gene: 5. The CDR3 region is CASTRQGSETQYF. Written as DNA, the CDR3 is TGTGCCAGCACCCGACAGGGGTCAGAGACCCAGTACTTC. Using reference TRBV7-2 and TRBJ2-5 for the parts outside the CDR3, the full variable domain is GAGVSQSPSNKVTEKGKDVELRCDPISGHTALYWYRQSLGQGLEFLIYFQGNSAPDKSGLPSDRFSAERTGGSVSTLTIQRTQQEDSAVYLCASTRQGSETQYFGPGTRLLVL.

There are a few counts of this clonotype. The rearrangement links TRBV2 to TRBJ2-5; tentative D call: TRBD2 (5 bases). Germline V gives CDR1 SNHLY, CDR2 FYNNEI. Trimming left V 6 bases short and J 6 bases short, with 11 bases between. The CDR3 is made up of 12 amino acids. CDR3 bases: TGTGCCAGCAGGGAGGCCAGCCAGACCCAGTACTTC. Residues: CASREASQTQYF.

The rearrangement links TRBV20-1 to TRBJ2-3; TRBD2 agrees at 8 bases. Unmatched junction bases numbered 9, after V lost 7 bases and J lost 6 bases. Germline V lookup: CDR1 DFQATT, CDR2 SNEGSKA (reference sequence). This CDR3 has 13 residues. In DNA form, the CDR3 reads TGCAGTGTCCCGGGACTAGTAGGGGATACGCAGTATTTT. This gives the protein CSVPGLVGDTQYF.

The V and J genes are TRBV6-1 and TRBJ1-5; 9 bases match TRBD1. CDR1 is MNHNS, CDR2 SASEGT, per germline. CDR3 length equals 14 residues. After removal of 7 bases from V and 5 bases from J, the junction contained 6 bases not matched to a gene. CDR3 protein: CASNRGTGHQPQHF. The CDR3 DNA follows: TGTGCCAGCAATAGAGGGACAGGGCATCAGCCCCAGCATTTT.

This clonotype has more than one count but fewer than ten. The chain recombines TRBV6-1 with TRBJ1-1; D not resolved. The CDR3 contains 15 residues. CDR1 is MNHNS and CDR2 is SASEGT in the germline V gene. V was shortened by 6 bases and J by 3 bases, with 17 bases between the two germline ends. The CDR3 coding sequence is TGTGCCAGCAGCCGAGTGGGAACAGCTTACACTGAAGCTTTCTTT. This translates into CASSRVGTAYTEAFF.

The rearrangement joins TRBV20-1 to TRBJ2-3; the match to TRBD2 covers 12 bases. The CDR3 is made up of 14 amino acids. CDR1 is DFQATT, CDR2 SNEGSKA, per germline (reference sequence). V lost 7 bases to trimming and J lost 2 bases; unmatched junction nucleotides: 4. CDR3 sequence reads: CSGRLAGVTDTQYF. CDR3 nucleotides: TGCAGTGGAAGACTAGCGGGAGTCACAGATACGCAGTATTTT.

The CDR3 loop is CATSRGLSSVNTEAFF. The CDR3 nucleotides read TGTGCCACCAGCAGAGGCTTATCATCGGTGAACACTGAAGCTTTCTTT. V and J are TRBV15 and TRBJ1-1; D unclear. The CDR3 totals 16 residues. V dropped 1 base and J dropped 0 bases, with 12 bases sitting between them. The germline CDR1 and CDR2 sequences are LNHNV and YYDKDF (reference sequence).

The rearrangement joins TRBV20-1 to TRBJ1-3, with no clear D. The CDR3 runs 16 residues. V was shortened by 3 bases and J by 0 bases, with 15 bases between the two germline ends. CDR1 and CDR2 (germline): DFQATT, SNEGSKA (reference sequence). CDR3 region: CSASPGSHISGNTIYF. The DNA for the CDR3 is TGCAGTGCTAGCCCCGGGAGCCACATCTCTGGAAACACCATATATTTT.

The DNA for the CDR3 is TGTGCCACCAGCACTTCCTTGACAGGGTATAGCAATCAGCCCCAGCATTTT. Its translation is CATSTSLTGYSNQPQHF. This sequence joins TRBV15 and TRBJ1-5, with 7 bases fitting TRBD1. This CDR3 comprises 17 residues. V shed 4 bases and J 0 bases; nucleotides not matched to a gene: 9. CDR1 and CDR2 (germline): LNHNV, YYDKDF (reference sequence).

The V call is TRBV27, the J call TRBJ2-1; 10 bases are shared with TRBD2. Trimming took 6 bases from V and 11 from J; bases not matched to a gene: 10. This CDR3 has 14 amino acids. CDR1 MNHEY and CDR2 SMNVEV come from the germline V gene (reference sequence). The DNA for the CDR3 is TGTGCCAGCAGACTAGCGGGAAACGAGGCCAAGCAGTTCTTC. Protein sequence: CASRLAGNEAKQFF.

The chain couples TRBV19 to TRBJ2-1; D is ambiguous. This CDR3 has 14 amino acids. The germline V and J ends were trimmed by 4 bases and 2 bases, with 9 bases remaining between them. Germline V gives CDR1 LNHDA, CDR2 SQIVND (reference sequence). The CDR3 sequence is CASSRQVTYNEQFF. The CDR3 DNA follows: TGTGCCAGTAGTAGGCAGGTTACCTACAATGAGCAGTTCTTC.

CDR3: CASRIRGMGTEAFF. CDR3 nucleotide sequence: TGTGCCAGTAGGATCAGGGGTATGGGCACTGAAGCTTTCTTT. This rearrangement joins TRBV19 to TRBJ1-1; D perhaps matches TRBD1 (6 bases). Germline assignment: CDR1 LNHDA and CDR2 SQIVND (reference sequence). This CDR3 is built from 14 residues. V lost 6 bases to trimming and J lost 4 bases, with 15 bases between them.

This clonotype occurred a few times. This chain uses TRBV6-1 with TRBJ1-1; possible D gene TRBD1, 6 bases. V lost 6 bases and J 11 bases, leaving 22 bases between the germline ends. The V gene's germline CDR1 is MNHNS and CDR2 SASEGT. The CDR3 length is 14 residues. CDR3 amino acids: CASRKQGTLARAFF. CDR3 DNA sequence: TGTGCCAGCAGGAAACAGGGTACCCTCGCACGGGCTTTCTTT.

V gene TRBV19 combines with J gene TRBJ1-6, with D perhaps TRBD1 (5 bases). CDR1 is LNHDA and CDR2 is SQIVND in the germline V gene (reference sequence). The V end was cut by 3 bases, the J end by 10 bases, with 13 bases between. The CDR3 has 14 residues. CDR3 nucleotides: TGTGCCAGTAGTATTGCGGGGGGAAGGTCACCCCTCCACTTT. Protein sequence: CASSIAGGRSPLHF.

Here the CDR3 reads CASEERSYEQYF. In DNA form, the CDR3 reads TGTGCCAGCGAGGAGAGGTCCTACGAGCAGTACTTC. J is TRBJ2-7 and V is TRBV28, with D hard to call. The CDR3 loop spans 12 amino acids. V was cut by 8 bases and J by 1 base, with 9 bases left in between. Germline V gene data show CDR1 as MDHEN and CDR2 as SYDVKM.

The chain couples TRBV12-3 or TRBV12-4 to TRBJ1-1; D is uncertain. CDR3 length equals 14 residues. The ends were cut back, 2 bases at V and 0 bases at J, with 7 bases in the middle. The chain's CDR3 is CASSLRQLNTEAFF. CDR3 DNA sequence: TGTGCCAGCAGTTTACGGCAACTGAACACTGAAGCTTTCTTT.

This clonotype was seen a few times. The genes are TRBV12-3 or TRBV12-4 and TRBJ2-1; no clear D gene. The ends were cut back, 2 bases at V and 9 bases at J, with 8 bases in the middle. The length of the CDR3 is 12 residues. The CDR3 sequence: CASSLLVGEQFF. The CDR3 nucleotides are TGTGCCAGCAGTTTACTAGTAGGTGAGCAGTTCTTC.

Only a few counts were recorded for this clonotype. The chain combines TRBV11-2 with TRBJ2-3; 8 positions agree with TRBD2. V was clipped by 1 base and J by 2 bases; unmatched bases: 5. This CDR3 is 16 amino acids long. In germline, CDR1 is SGHAT, CDR2 FQNNGV. This chain's CDR3 is CASSLVGLAITDTQYF. The CDR3 bases are TGTGCCAGCAGCTTAGTCGGACTAGCCATCACAGATACGCAGTATTTT.